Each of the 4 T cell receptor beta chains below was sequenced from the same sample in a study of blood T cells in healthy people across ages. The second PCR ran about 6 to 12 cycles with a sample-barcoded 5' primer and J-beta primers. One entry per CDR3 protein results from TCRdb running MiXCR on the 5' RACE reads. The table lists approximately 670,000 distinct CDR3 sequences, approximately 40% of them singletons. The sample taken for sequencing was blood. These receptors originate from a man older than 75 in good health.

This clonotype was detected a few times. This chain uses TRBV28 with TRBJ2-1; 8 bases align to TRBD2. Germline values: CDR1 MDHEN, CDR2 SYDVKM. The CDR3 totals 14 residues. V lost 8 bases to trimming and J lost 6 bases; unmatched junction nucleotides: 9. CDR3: CASVIRGRRNEQFF. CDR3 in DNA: TGTGCCAGCGTTATACGCGGGAGGCGCAATGAGCAGTTCTTC.

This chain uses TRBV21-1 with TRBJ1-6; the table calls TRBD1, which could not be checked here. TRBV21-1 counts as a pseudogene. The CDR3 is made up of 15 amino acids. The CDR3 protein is CASSKVGAGDSPLHF. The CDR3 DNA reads TGTGCCAGCAGCAAAGTCGGGGCCGGGGATTCACCCCTCCACTTT.

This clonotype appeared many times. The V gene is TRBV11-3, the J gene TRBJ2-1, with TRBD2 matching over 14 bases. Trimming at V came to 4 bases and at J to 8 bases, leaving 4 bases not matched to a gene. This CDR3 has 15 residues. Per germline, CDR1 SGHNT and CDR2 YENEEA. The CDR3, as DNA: TGTGCCAGCAGCTCCGGGACTAGCGGGAGCTATGAGCAGTTCTTC. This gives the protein CASSSGTSGSYEQFF.

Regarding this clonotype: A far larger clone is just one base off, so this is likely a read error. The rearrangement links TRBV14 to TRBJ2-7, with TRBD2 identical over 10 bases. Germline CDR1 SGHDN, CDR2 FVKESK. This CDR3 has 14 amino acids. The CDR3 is CASSLAGGPYERYF. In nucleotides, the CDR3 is TGTGCCAGCTCTTTAGCGGGAGGCCCCTACGAGCGGTACTTC.